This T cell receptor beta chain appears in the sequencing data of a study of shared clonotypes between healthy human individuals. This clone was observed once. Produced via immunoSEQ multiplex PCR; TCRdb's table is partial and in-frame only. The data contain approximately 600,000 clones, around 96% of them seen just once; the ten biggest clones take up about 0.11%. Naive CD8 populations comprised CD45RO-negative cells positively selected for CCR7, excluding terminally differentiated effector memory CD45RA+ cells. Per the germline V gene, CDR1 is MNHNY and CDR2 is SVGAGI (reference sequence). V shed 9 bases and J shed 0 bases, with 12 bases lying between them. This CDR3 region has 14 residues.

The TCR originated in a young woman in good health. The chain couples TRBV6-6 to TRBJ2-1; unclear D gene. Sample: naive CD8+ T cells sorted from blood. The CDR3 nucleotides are TGTGCCAGTGGCTCGGTGAGCTCCTACAATGAGCAGTTCTTC. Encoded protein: CASGSVSSYNEQFF.